This TCR beta chain was retrieved from a study of early T cells in non-severe SARS-CoV-2 infection. The CDR3 length is 12 residues. Germline CDR1 ENHRY, CDR2 SYGVKD. Trimming cost V 6 bases and J 10 bases, with 10 bases left between them. This clonotype was found many times. Each CDR3 protein gets one entry after TCRdb re-called the 5' RACE reads with MiXCR. The profile shows tens of thousands of distinct CDR3 sequences, approximately 5.6% of them singletons. This sequence joins TRBV10-3 and TRBJ1-6; D is undetermined. This TCR was recovered from an adult who was a healthcare worker with PCR-confirmed SARS-CoV-2 infection or an uninfected control (not recorded which). The sample comprised whole blood. CDR3 sequence reads: CAIRDRRSPLHF. CDR3 nucleotide sequence: TGTGCCATCAGGGACCGGAGATCACCCCTCCACTTT.